This T cell receptor (beta chain) originates from a study of graft-versus-host responses after intestinal transplantation. About the study: Recipients obtained multivisceral, liver-intestinal, or isolated intestinal transplants. Anti-thymocyte globulin induction preceded about 3 years of tacrolimus and steroid maintenance in all recipients.

Libraries were prepared by immunoSEQ multiplex PCR; TCRdb keeps only in-frame clonotypes and omits some of them. This table holds some 100,000 clones, roughly 91% found once. In the case of this clone: The antigen remains undetermined.

Study findings and constraints: Recipient bone marrow held GvH clones, some seen earlier in ileum or blood. The highest levels of circulating GvH clones went along with early declines in HvG clones after transplant.

With 4 bases clipped from V and 6 bases from J, the junction kept 12 bases outside the gene matches. CDR1 is SGHRS, CDR2 YFSETQ, per germline. The CDR3 is 17 amino acids. The specimen comprised unstimulated CD8+ T cells sorted from spleen or lymph node cells, sampled before transplant. The chain links TRBV5-1 to TRBJ2-3, with 12 bases lining up with TRBD2. The receptor was isolated from a human donor who was the organ donor for an intestinal transplant. CDR3 in DNA: TGCGCCAGCAGCAGCCTAGCGGGAGGGCCTTTGCGGGATACGCAGTATTTT. Translated, it gives CASSSLAGGPLRDTQYF. The whole variable domain, filled in from reference TRBV5-1 and TRBJ2-3, reads KAGVTQTPRYLIKTRGQQVTLSCSPISGHRSVSWYQQTPGQGLQFLFEYFSETQRNKGNFPGRFSGRQFSNSRSEMNVSTLELGDSALYLCASSSLAGGPLRDTQYFGPGTRLTVL.